The 18 T cell receptor beta chains given below trace back to one sample, sequenced in a study of identical twins. TCRdb independently ran MiXCR on the 5' RACE reads; one entry per CDR3 protein. The sample yields a few hundred thousand distinct CDR3 sequences, approximately 8.6% seen once. The data were also submitted as part of a second study, on yellow fever vaccine responses in identical twins.

Sequencing was performed on CD8+ T cells sorted from blood. The source is a woman between 18 and 29 years old in good health.

This clonotype turned up a few times. The rearrangement joins TRBV5-5 to TRBJ2-7; D gene uncertain. Germline V gene sequence: CDR1 SGHKS, CDR2 YYEKEE (reference sequence). Trimming removed 7 bases at V and 1 base at J, with 9 bases between. The CDR3 loop spans 12 amino acids. CDR3 sequence (DNA): TGTGCCAGCCGGACGGTTTCCTACGAGCAGTACTTC. As protein: CASRTVSYEQYF.

This clonotype showed up many times. The gene calls are TRBV10-2 and TRBJ2-7; the match to TRBD1 covers 9 bases. This CDR3 region has 14 residues. CDR1 and CDR2 (germline): WSHSY, SAAADI. With V trimmed by 3 bases and J by 5 bases, 5 bases remained unmatched. CDR3 nucleotide sequence: TGCGCCAGCAGTGATGGGACAGGGAACCACGAGCAGTACTTC. This translates into CASSDGTGNHEQYF.

Remarks on this clonotype: One base away lies a much larger clone, so this may be a sequencing read error. The chain is built from TRBV4-1 and TRBJ2-7; tentative D call: TRBD2 (5 bases). Trimming shortened V by 4 bases and J by 5 bases, and 12 bases separated the two germline ends. The CDR3 is 13 residues long. Per germline, CDR1 MGHRA and CDR2 YSYEKL. CDR3 sequence: CASSPYDGDEQYF. The CDR3 DNA is TGCGCCAGCAGCCCGTACGACGGGGACGAGCAGTACTTC.

This clonotype showed up just a few times. The chain joins TRBV10-3 to TRBJ2-7; D is perhaps TRBD2 (6 bases). Germline CDR1 and CDR2: ENHRY and SYGVKD. This CDR3 spans 12 amino acids. V was shortened by 8 bases and J by 6 bases, with 14 bases between the two germline ends. The CDR3 loop is CAIAPPGGEQYF. The CDR3 DNA is TGTGCCATCGCCCCCCCCGGGGGCGAGCAGTACTTC.

The chain uses TRBV20-1 and TRBJ2-3, with D possibly matching TRBD2 (5 bases). The germline V and J ends were trimmed by 0 bases and 3 bases, with 13 bases remaining between them. CDR1 is DFQATT and CDR2 is SNEGSKA in the germline V gene (reference sequence). CDR3 length equals 15 residues. The CDR3 here is CSARDLGSGTDTQYF. DNA for the CDR3: TGCAGTGCTAGAGATTTGGGGAGCGGTACAGATACGCAGTATTTT.

V usage is TRBV10-3 and J usage is TRBJ1-2; D remains ambiguous. Germline lookup yields CDR1 ENHRY and CDR2 SYGVKD. V was pared by 6 bases and J by 5 bases, with 22 bases between. The CDR3 totals 16 residues. CDR3 residues: CAIRPPLGGPSYGYTF. The CDR3 coding sequence is TGTGCCATCAGGCCCCCCCTCGGCGGCCCAAGTTATGGCTACACCTTC.

The sample holds many counts of this clonotype. The rearrangement joins TRBV29-1 to TRBJ2-3; 9 bases align to TRBD2. This CDR3 contains 16 residues. Germline values: CDR1 SQVTM, CDR2 ANQGSEA. Germline trimming cut 7 bases from V and 1 base from J; bases unmatched to any gene: 12. DNA of the CDR3: TGCAGCGGTGTTCGAGCGGGAGGACGAGGCACAGATACGCAGTATTTT. Its translation: CSGVRAGGRGTDTQYF.

This clonotype was observed at least ten times. The chain joins TRBV7-9 to TRBJ2-7; 11 bases agree with TRBD2. The germline V gene encodes CDR1 SEHNR and CDR2 FQNEAQ (reference sequence). Trimming took 1 base from V and 3 from J; bases not matched to a gene: 8. This CDR3 is 17 amino acids long. The chain's CDR3 is CASSLGSGRGLYYEQYF. The CDR3 DNA is TGTGCCAGCAGCTTAGGTAGCGGGAGGGGCCTCTACTACGAGCAGTACTTC.

About this clonotype itself: The junction and the germline gene differ at one end; a read error may be behind it. The gene calls are TRBV29-1 and TRBJ1-2; TRBD1 is a possible D gene (5 bases). Germline V CDR1 and CDR2: SQVTM, ANQGSEA. The CDR3 sequence is 10 residues long. The CDR3, as DNA: TGCAGCGTTGTAGGTGGGACCTTGAGCTTC. Translated, it gives CSVVGGTLSF.

There are many counts of this clonotype. The DNA of the CDR3 is TGTGCCAGCAGCTTAGTACTGGTCAATGAGCAGTTCTTC. Translated: CASSLVLVNEQFF. The chain links TRBV7-9 to TRBJ2-1; D not certain. There are 13 residues in the CDR3. Trimming took 1 base from V and 6 from J, leaving 7 bases between them. Germline V lookup: CDR1 SEHNR, CDR2 FQNEAQ (reference sequence). Full variable domain (missing parts from reference TRBV7-9 and TRBJ2-1): DTGVSQNPRHKITKRGQNVTFRCDPISEHNRLYWYRQTLGQGPEFLTYFQNEAQLEKSRLLSDRFSAERPKGSFSTLEIQRTEQGDSAMYLCASSLVLVNEQFFGPGTRLTVL.

There are a few counts of this clonotype. This chain uses TRBV10-3 with TRBJ2-2; either TRBD1 or TRBD2 may supply D (6 bases each). Germline lookup yields CDR1 ENHRY and CDR2 SYGVKD. V lost 4 bases and J 6 bases, leaving 21 bases between the germline ends. The CDR3 loop spans 17 amino acids. This chain's CDR3 is CAISGGALALVSGELFF. In nucleotides, the CDR3 is TGTGCCATCAGTGGGGGGGCGTTGGCGCTGGTATCCGGGGAGCTGTTTTTT.

This clonotype was counted a few times. The V gene is TRBV28, the J gene TRBJ2-7; D gene unclear. From germline, CDR1 is MDHEN and CDR2 SYDVKM. V lost 6 bases and J 3 bases, leaving 12 bases between the germline ends. This CDR3 contains 13 residues. CDR3 sequence: CASRELWGYEQYF. The CDR3 bases are TGTGCCAGCAGGGAACTGTGGGGCTACGAGCAGTACTTC.

CDR3 DNA sequence: TGTGCCAGCGAGTTGGCGGGATCGAATGAGCAGTTCTTC. Translated: CASELAGSNEQFF. The chain carries TRBV5-8 and TRBJ2-1; tentative D call: TRBD2 (6 bases). The CDR3 has 13 residues. V dropped 7 bases and J dropped 7 bases, with 15 bases sitting between them. Germline V CDR1 and CDR2: SGHTS, YDEGEE.

The chain carries TRBV4-2 and TRBJ2-7, with D possibly called TRBD1 or TRBD2 (6 bases each). CDR3 size: 15 residues. Trimming left V 0 bases short and J 3 bases short, with 12 bases between. Germline CDR1 reads LGHNA; CDR2 reads YNFKEQ. The CDR3, as DNA: TGTGCCAGCAGCCAAGAGCGGGACACTAACTACGAGCAGTACTTC. It is translated as CASSQERDTNYEQYF.

The chain combines TRBV27 with TRBJ2-5; TRBD2 might be the D (6 bases). Per the germline V gene, CDR1 is MNHEY and CDR2 is SMNVEV (reference sequence). V was clipped by 5 bases and J by 7 bases, with 17 bases between them. The CDR3 is 14 amino acids. CDR3 protein: CASSARERRGTQYF. CDR3 in DNA: TGTGCCAGCAGTGCCCGGGAGAGGAGAGGGACCCAGTACTTC.

The chain joins TRBV4-3 to TRBJ2-1; D might be TRBD2 (5 bases). CDR1 is LGHNA, CDR2 YSLEER, per germline. CDR3 length equals 15 residues. Trimming shortened V by 1 base and J by 0 bases, and 7 bases separated the two germline ends. The CDR3 region has the DNA TGCGCCAGCAGCCAAGGGGGAGCCTCCTACAATGAGCAGTTCTTC. Translated, it gives CASSQGGASYNEQFF.

This clonotype was picked up many times. In nucleotides, the CDR3 is TGTGCCACCAGTAATACAGGACCAACCGGGGAGCTGTTTTTT. Its protein product is CATSNTGPTGELFF. The rearrangement joins TRBV24-1 to TRBJ2-2, with D possibly being TRBD1 (5 bases). V was cut by 6 bases and J by 5 bases, with 12 bases left in between. The length of the CDR3 is 14 residues. Germline CDR1 reads KGHDR; CDR2 reads SFDVKD.

At least ten counts were recorded for this clonotype. J is TRBJ2-3 and V is TRBV7-8, with D possibly matching TRBD2 (5 bases). Germline CDR1 and CDR2: SGHVS and FQNEAQ. The CDR3 length is 14 residues. Between the trimmed V and J ends, which lost 5 bases and 1 base, there was a span of 10 bases. This CDR3 is CASSPRGRTDTQYF. As DNA, the CDR3 is TGTGCCAGCAGCCCACGGGGTCGCACAGATACGCAGTATTTT. The whole variable domain, remainder taken from reference TRBV7-8 and TRBJ2-3, is GAGVSQSPRYKVAKRGQDVALRCDPISGHVSLFWYQQALGQGPEFLTYFQNEAQLDKSGLPSDRFFAERPEGSVSTLKIQRTQQEDSAVYLCASSPRGRTDTQYFGPGTRLTVL.